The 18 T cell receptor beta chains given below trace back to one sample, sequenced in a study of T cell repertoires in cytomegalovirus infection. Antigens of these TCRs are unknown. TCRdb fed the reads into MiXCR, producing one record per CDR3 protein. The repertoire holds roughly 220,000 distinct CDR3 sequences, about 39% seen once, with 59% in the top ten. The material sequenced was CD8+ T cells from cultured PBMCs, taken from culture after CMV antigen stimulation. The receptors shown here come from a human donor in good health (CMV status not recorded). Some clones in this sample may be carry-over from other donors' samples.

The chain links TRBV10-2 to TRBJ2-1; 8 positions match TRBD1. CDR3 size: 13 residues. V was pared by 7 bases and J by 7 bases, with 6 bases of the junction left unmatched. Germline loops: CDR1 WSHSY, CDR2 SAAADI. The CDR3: CASIGQGRNEQFF. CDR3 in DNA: TGCGCCAGCATCGGACAGGGAAGGAATGAGCAGTTCTTC.

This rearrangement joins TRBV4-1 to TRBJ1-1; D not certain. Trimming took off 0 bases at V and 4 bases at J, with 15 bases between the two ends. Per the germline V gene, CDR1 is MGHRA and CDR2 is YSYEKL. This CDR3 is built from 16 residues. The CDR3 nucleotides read TGCGCCAGCAGCCAAGATGAAACTCCGTGGGGCACTGAAGCTTTCTTT. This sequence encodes CASSQDETPWGTEAFF.

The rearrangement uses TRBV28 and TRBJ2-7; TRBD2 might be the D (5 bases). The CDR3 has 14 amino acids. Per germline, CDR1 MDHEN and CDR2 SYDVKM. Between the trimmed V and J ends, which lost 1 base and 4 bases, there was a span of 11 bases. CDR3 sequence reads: CASSLLRAVYEQYF. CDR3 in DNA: TGTGCCAGCAGTTTATTGAGGGCTGTATACGAGCAGTACTTC.

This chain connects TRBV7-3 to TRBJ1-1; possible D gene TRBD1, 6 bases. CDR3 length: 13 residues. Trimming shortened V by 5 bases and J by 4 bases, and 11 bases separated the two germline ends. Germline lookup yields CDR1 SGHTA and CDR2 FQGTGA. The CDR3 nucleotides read TGTGCCAGCAGCCCAGGGGTTTTCACTGAAGCTTTCTTT. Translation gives CASSPGVFTEAFF.

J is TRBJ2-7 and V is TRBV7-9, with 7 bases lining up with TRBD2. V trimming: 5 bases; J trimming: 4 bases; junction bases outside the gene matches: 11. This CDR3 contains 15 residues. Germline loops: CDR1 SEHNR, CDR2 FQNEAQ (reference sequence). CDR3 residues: CASSPQGREFYEQYF. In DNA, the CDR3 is TGTGCCAGCAGCCCTCAAGGGCGGGAGTTTTACGAGCAGTACTTC. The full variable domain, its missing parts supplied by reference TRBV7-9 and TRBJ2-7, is DTGVSQNPRHKITKRGQNVTFRCDPISEHNRLYWYRQTLGQGPEFLTYFQNEAQLEKSRLLSDRFSAERPKGSFSTLEIQRTEQGDSAMYLCASSPQGREFYEQYFGPGTRLTVT.

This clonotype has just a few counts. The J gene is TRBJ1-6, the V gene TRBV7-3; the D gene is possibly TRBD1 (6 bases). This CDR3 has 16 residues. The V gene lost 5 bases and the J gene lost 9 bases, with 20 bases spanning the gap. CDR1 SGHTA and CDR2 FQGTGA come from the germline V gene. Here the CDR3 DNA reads TGTGCCAGCAGCCGCCGACGCAGGGGCGAGGCTTCACCCCTCCACTTT. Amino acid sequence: CASSRRRRGEASPLHF.

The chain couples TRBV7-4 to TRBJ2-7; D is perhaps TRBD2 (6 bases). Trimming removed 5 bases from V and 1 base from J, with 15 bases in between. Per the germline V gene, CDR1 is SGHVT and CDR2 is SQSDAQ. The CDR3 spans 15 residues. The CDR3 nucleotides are TGTGCCAGCAGCCGGGGGACCGCAATTTCCTACGAGCAGTACTTC. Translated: CASSRGTAISYEQYF. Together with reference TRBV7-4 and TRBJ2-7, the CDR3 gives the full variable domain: GAGVSQSPRYKVAKRGRDVALRCDSISGHVTLYWYRQTLGQGSEVLTYSQSDAQRDKSGRPSGRFSAERPERSVSTLKIQRTEQGDSAVYLCASSRGTAISYEQYFGPGTRLTVT.

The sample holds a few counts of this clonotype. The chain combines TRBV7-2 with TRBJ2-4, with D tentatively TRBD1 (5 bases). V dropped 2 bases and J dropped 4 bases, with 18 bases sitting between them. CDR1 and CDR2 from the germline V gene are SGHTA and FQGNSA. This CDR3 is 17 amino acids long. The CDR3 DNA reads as TGTGCCAGCAGCTTAATCGAGACAGCCCAATCTAAAAACATTCAGTACTTC. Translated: CASSLIETAQSKNIQYF.

The CDR3 reads CASSSSGSGIDTQYF. CDR3 DNA sequence: TGTGCCAGCAGCTCTAGCGGCTCGGGCATCGATACGCAGTATTTT. The genes are TRBV7-6 and TRBJ2-3; 7 bases agree with TRBD2. This CDR3 is 15 amino acids long. V was pared by 4 bases and J by 6 bases, with 10 bases of the junction left unmatched. The germline CDR1 and CDR2 sequences are SGHVS and FNYEAQ.

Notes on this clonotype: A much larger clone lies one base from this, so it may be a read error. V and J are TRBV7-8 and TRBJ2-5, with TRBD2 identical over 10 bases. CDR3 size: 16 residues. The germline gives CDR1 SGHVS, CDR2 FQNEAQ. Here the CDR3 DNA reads TGTGCCAGCAGCTCCGGGGTAGCGGGGGGAAAAGAGATCCAGTACTTC. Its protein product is CASSSGVAGGKEIQYF.

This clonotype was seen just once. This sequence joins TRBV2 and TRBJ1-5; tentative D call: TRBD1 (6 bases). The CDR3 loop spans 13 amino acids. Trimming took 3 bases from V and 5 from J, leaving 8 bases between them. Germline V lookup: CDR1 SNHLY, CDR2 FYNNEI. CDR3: CASSETGDQPQHF. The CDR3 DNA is TGTGCCAGCAGTGAGACAGGAGATCAGCCCCAGCATTTT. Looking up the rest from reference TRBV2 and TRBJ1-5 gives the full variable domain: EPEVTQTPSHQVTQMGQEVILRCVPISNHLYFYWYRQILGQKVEFLVSFYNNEISEKSEIFDDQFSVERPDGSNFTLKIRSTKLEDSAMYFCASSETGDQPQHFGDGTRLSIL.

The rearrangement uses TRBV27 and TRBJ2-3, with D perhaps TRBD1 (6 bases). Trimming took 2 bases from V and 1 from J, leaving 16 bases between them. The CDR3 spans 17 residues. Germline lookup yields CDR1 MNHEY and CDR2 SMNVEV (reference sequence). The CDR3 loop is CASSLAQTGWRTDTQYF. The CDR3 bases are TGTGCCAGCAGTTTAGCCCAGACAGGATGGCGCACAGATACGCAGTATTTT.

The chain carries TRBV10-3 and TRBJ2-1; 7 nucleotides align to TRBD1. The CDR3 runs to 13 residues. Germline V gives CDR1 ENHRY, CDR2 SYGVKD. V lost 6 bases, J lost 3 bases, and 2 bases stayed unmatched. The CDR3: CAIRGGDYNEQFF. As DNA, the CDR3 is TGTGCCATCAGAGGGGGCGACTACAATGAGCAGTTCTTC.

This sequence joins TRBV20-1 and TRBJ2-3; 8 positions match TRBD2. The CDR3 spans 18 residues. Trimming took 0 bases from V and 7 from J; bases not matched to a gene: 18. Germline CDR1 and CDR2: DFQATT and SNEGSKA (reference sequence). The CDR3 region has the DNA TGCAGTGCTAGAGATGTTGGCGGGCGGGGGGCCCTAAGGAATACGCAGTATTTT. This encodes CSARDVGGRGALRNTQYF.

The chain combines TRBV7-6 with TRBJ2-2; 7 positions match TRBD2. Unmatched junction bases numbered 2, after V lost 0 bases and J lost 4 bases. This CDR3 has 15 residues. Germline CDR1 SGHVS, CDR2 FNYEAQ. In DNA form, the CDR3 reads TGTGCCAGCAGCTTAGCGGGGGGGACCACCGGGGAGCTGTTTTTT. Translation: CASSLAGGTTGELFF.

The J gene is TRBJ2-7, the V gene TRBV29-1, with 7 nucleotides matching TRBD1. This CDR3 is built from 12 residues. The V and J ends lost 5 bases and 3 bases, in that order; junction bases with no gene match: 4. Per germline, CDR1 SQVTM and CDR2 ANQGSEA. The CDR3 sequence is CSVTGQDYEQYF. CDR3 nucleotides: TGCAGCGTTACCGGACAGGACTACGAGCAGTACTTC.

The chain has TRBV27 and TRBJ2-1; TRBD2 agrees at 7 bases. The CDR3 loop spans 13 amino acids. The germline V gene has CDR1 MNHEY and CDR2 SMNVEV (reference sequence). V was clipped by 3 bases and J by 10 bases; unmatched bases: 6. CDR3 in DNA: TGTGCCAGCAGTTTGGGAGGGACGGAAGAGCAGTTCTTC. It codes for CASSLGGTEEQFF.

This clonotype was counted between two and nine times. The CDR3 loop reads CASSPGYGGLNEQFF. The CDR3 DNA reads TGTGCCAGCAGCCCCGGTTACGGGGGCTTGAATGAGCAGTTCTTC. This chain links TRBV5-6 with TRBJ2-1; D may match TRBD1 or TRBD2 (6 bases each). The ends were cut back, 4 bases at V and 7 bases at J, with 18 bases in the middle. The germline V gene encodes CDR1 SGHDT and CDR2 YYEEEE. The CDR3 is 15 residues long.